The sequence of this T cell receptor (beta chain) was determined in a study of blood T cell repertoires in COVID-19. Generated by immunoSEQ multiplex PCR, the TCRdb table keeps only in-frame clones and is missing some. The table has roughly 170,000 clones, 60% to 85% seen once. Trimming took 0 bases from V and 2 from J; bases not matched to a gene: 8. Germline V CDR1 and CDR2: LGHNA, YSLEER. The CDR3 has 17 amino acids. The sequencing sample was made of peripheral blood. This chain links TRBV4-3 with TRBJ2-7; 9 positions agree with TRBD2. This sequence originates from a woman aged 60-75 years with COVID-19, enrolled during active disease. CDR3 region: CASSQDITSGSPYEQYF. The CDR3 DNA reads TGCGCCAGCAGCCAAGATATCACTAGCGGGTCCCCCTACGAGCAGTACTTC.